Listed below are T cell receptor beta chains from one sample, sequenced in a study of shared clonotypes between healthy human individuals. TCRdb's table, derived via immunoSEQ multiplex PCR, lists solely in-frame clones and lacks some. Here the sample spans hundreds of thousands of clones, approximately 96% being singletons. The sample was naive CD8+ T cells sorted from blood. The receptor set was obtained from a woman aged 25-40 years in good health. Both conserved end residues are trimmed from each CDR3. Each record gives: V gene, CDR3 length, CDR3 protein.

TRBV28 12 ASRSAGGPYEQY
TRBV13 15 ASSFVTDKISYNEQF
TRBV9 12 ASSGVGQGTEAF
TRBV30 11 AWSVTNPYEQY
TRBV28 9 ASLSGNEQF
TRBV19 12 ASSILGAGQPQH
TRBV6-5 12 ASSTGGASYEQY
TRBV9 13 ASSVEASGSYEQY
TRBV7-6 10 ASSLLGKDAF
TRBV28 15 ASSRGLAEYSYNEQF
TRBV4-1 12 ASSQGEHLYEQY
TRBV5-4 12 ASSLAPGGETQY
TRBV9 11 ASSVTGTDTQY
TRBV5-1 13 ASSLAEDQTYEQY
TRBV25-1 11 ATAGTDNSPLH
TRBV4-2 16 ASSQDLSSGWGTDTQY
TRBV4-1 13 ASSQEQVSGGELF
TRBV7-9 14 ASSFTRGAGANVLT
TRBV29-1 11 SVEGSGPYEQY
TRBV10-1 12 ASSELRPPGEQF
TRBV27 14 ASRGVGTGNTGELF
TRBV28 12 ASSGSLAKNIQY
TRBV6-1 13 ASIFRDRLLNEQF
TRBV7-9 10 ASSLGVHEQY
TRBV27 12 ASSFWQGAYEQY
TRBV16 11 ASSPIDIYEQY
TRBV13 10 ASSWGTYEQY
TRBV2 13 ASSSDRVPTYEQY
TRBV13 12 ASSLGTGHNEQF
TRBV9 14 ASSVEDNRHTDTQY
TRBV6-6 12 ASSSGTGGLGYT
TRBV6-1 13 ASSEDRGPTYEQY
TRBV6-5 12 ASSYRKTKNIQY
TRBV27 13 ASSLVGSLTDTQY
TRBV28 14 ASSLADRAGENEQY
TRBV28 14 ASIPRGTENTGELF
TRBV2 8 ASSAYEQY
TRBV19 12 ASSHLDRVGELF
TRBV2 13 ASGGGVDGNQPQH
TRBV4-1 18 ASSPIFHMTGMGSNYGYT
TRBV7-8 12 ASSLLGPGTEAF
TRBV13 14 ASSDEDSTNNYGYT
TRBV11-2 12 ASSLETRNNEQF
TRBV6-5 12 ATSYPGAVGGYT
TRBV29-1 13 SVEALPIQGQTQY
TRBV11-2 10 ASAVAGWELF
TRBV11-2 12 ASSLGGSVGEQY
TRBV4-1 13 ASSQGWAREETQY
TRBV27 13 ASSLGRGAYNEQF
TRBV4-1 18 ASSPTKPNLAGVPYNEQF